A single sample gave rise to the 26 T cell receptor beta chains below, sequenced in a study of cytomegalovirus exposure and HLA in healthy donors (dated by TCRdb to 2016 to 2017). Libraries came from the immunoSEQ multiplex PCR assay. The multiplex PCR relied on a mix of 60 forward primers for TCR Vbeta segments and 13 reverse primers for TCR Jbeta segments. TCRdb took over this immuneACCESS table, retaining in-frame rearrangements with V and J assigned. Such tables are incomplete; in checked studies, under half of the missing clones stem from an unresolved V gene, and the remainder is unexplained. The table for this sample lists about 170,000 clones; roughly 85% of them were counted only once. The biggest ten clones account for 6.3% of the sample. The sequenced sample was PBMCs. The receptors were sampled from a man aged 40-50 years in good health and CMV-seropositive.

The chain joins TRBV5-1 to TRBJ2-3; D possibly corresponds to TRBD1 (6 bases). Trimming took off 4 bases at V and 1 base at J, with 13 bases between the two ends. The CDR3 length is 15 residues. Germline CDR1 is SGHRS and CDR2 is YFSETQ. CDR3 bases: TGCGCCAGCAGCCCAGGGGTGGGGGGCACAGATACGCAGTATTTT. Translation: CASSPGVGGTDTQYF.

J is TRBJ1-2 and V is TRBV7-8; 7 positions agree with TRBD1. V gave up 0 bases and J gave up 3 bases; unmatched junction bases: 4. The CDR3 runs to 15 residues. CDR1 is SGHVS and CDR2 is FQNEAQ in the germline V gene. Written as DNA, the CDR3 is TGTGCCAGCAGCTTAGCGACAGGGACATACTATGGCTACACCTTC. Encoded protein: CASSLATGTYYGYTF.

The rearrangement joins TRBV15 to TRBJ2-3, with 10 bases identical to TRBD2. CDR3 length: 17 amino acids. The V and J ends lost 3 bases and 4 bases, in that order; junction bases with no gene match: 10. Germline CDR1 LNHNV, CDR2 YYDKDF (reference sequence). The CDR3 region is CATSRRGLANFPDTQYF. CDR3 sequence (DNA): TGTGCCACCAGCAGGAGGGGACTAGCGAACTTCCCAGATACGCAGTATTTT. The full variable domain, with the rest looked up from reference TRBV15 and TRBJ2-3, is DAMVIQNPRYQVTQFGKPVTLSCSQTLNHNVMYWYQQKSSQAPKLLFHYYDKDFNNEADTPDNFQSRRPNTSFCFLDIRSPGLGDTAMYLCATSRRGLANFPDTQYFGPGTRLTVL.

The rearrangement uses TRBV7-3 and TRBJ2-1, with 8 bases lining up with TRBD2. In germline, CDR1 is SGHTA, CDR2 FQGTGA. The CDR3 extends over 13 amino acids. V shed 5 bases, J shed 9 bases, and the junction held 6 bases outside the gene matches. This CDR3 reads CASSISGRGEQFF. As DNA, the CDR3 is TGTGCCAGCAGCATAAGCGGGAGAGGTGAGCAGTTCTTC.

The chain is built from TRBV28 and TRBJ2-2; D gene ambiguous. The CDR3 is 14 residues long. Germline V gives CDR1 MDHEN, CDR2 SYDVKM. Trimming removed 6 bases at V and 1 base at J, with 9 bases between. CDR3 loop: CASRRLQNTGELFF. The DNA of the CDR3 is TGTGCCAGCAGGAGACTTCAGAACACCGGGGAGCTGTTTTTT.

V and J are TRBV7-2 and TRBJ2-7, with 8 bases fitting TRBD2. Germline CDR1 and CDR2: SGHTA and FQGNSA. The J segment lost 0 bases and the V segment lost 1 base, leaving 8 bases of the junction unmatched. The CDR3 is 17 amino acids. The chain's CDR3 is CASSLVGGGSSSYEQYF. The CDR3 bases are TGTGCCAGCAGCTTAGTCGGGGGGGGGTCTAGCTCCTACGAGCAGTACTTC. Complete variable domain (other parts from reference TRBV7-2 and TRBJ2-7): GAGVSQSPSNKVTEKGKDVELRCDPISGHTALYWYRQSLGQGLEFLIYFQGNSAPDKSGLPSDRFSAERTGGSVSTLTIQRTQQEDSAVYLCASSLVGGGSSSYEQYFGPGTRLTVT.

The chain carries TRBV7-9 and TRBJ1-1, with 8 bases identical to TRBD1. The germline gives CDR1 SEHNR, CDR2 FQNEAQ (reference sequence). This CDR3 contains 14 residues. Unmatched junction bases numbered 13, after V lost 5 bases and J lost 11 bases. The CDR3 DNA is TGTGCCAGCAGCCCCGCCGGACAGGGCTCGTGGGCTTTCTTT. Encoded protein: CASSPAGQGSWAFF.

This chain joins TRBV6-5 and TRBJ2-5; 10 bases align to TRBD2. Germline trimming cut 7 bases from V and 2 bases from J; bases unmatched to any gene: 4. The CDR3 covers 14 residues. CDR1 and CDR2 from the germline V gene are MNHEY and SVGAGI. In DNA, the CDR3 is TGTGCCAGCAAAGGACTAGCGGTTCAAGAGACCCAGTACTTC. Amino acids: CASKGLAVQETQYF.

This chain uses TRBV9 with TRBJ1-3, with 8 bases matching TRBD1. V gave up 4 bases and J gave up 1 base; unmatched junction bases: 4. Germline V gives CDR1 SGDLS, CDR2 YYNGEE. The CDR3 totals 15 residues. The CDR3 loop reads CASSPGQGSGNTIYF. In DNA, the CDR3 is TGTGCCAGCAGCCCCGGACAGGGATCTGGAAACACCATATATTTT.

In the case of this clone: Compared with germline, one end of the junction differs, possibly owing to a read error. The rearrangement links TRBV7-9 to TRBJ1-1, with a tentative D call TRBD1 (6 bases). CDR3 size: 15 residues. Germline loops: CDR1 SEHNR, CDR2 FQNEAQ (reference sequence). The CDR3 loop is CSSSLERGAITEAFF. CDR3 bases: TGTTCCAGCAGCTTAGAGCGGGGGGCTATCACTGAAGCTTTCTTT.

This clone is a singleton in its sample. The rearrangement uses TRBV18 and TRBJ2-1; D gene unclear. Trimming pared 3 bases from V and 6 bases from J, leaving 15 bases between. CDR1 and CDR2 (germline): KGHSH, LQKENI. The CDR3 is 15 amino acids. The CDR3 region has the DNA TGTGCCAGCTCACCGCCAGTCAAACCGTTCAATGAGCAGTTCTTC. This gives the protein CASSPPVKPFNEQFF.

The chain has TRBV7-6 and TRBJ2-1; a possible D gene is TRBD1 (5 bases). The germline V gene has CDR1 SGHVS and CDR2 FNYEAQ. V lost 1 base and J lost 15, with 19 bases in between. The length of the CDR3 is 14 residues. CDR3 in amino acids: CASSLGMRGRVLFF. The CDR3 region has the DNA TGTGCCAGCAGCTTAGGGATGCGTGGCAGGGTCTTGTTCTTC.

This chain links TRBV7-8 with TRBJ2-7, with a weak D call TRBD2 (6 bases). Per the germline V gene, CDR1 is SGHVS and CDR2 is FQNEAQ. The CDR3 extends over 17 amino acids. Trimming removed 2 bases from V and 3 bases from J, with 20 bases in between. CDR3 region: CASSLWSRASAGYEQYF. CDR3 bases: TGTGCCAGCAGCTTATGGTCCAGGGCTAGCGCTGGCTACGAGCAGTACTTC.

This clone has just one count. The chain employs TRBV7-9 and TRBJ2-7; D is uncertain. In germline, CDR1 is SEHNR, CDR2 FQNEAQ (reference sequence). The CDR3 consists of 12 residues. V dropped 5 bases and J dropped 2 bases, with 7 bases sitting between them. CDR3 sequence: CASSQLTYEQYF. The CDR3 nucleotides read TGTGCCAGCAGCCAACTGACCTACGAGCAGTACTTC.

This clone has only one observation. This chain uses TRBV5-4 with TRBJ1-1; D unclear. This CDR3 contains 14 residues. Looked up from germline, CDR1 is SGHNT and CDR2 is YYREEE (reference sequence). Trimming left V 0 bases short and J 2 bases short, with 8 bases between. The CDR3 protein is CASSLVGVNTEAFF. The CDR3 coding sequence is TGTGCCAGCAGCTTGGTCGGGGTTAACACTGAAGCTTTCTTT.

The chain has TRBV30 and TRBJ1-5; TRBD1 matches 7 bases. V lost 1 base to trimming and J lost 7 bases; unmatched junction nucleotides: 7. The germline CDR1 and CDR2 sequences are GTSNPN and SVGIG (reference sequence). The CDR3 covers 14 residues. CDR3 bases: TGTGCCTGGAGTGGCGGGACAGCCGGACAGCCCCAGCATTTT. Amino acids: CAWSGGTAGQPQHF. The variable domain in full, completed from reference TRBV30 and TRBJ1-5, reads SQTIHQWPATLVQPVGSPLSLECTVEGTSNPNLYWYRQAAGRGLQLLFYSVGIGQISSEVPQNLSASRPQDRQFILSSKKLLLSDSGFYLCAWSGGTAGQPQHFGDGTRLSIL.

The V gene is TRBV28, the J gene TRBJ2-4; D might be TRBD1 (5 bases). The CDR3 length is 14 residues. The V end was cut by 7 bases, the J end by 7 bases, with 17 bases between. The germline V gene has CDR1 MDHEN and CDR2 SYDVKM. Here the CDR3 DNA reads TGTGCCAGCACGCCCCCCGTGACAGCGAACATTCAGTACTTC. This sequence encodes CASTPPVTANIQYF.

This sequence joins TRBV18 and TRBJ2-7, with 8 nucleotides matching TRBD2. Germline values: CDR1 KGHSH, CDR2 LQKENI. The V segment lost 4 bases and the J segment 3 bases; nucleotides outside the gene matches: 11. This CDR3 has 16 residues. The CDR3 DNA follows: TGTGCCAGCTCACAGTTCAGCGGGAGAGTCAACTACGAGCAGTACTTC. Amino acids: CASSQFSGRVNYEQYF.

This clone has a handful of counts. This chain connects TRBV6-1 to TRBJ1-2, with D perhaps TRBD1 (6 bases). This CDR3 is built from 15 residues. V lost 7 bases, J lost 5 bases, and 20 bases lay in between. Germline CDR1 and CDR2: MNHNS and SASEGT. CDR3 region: CASITSQGSWYGYTF. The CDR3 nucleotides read TGTGCCAGCATTACGAGTCAGGGGAGTTGGTATGGCTACACCTTC.

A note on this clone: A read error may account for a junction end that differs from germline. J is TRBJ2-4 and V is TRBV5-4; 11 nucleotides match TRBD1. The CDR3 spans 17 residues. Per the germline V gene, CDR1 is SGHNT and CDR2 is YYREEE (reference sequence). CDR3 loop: CASSISGQGVIKNSQYF. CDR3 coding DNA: TGTGCCAGCAGCATCTCGGGACAGGGGGTCATCAAAAACAGTCAGTACTTC.

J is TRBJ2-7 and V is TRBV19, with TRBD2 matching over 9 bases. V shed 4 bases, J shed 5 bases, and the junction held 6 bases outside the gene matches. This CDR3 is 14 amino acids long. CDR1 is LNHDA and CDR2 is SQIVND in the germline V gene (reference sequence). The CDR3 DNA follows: TGTGCCAGTAGTAATGGCGGGAGGGCGCACGAGCAGTACTTC. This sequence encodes CASSNGGRAHEQYF.

This CDR3 reads CASSVGGPLGEQFF. CDR3 nucleotide sequence: TGTGCCAGCAGCGTAGGCGGCCCGCTCGGGGAGCAGTTCTTC. V usage is TRBV9 and J usage is TRBJ2-1; D gene ambiguous. CDR1 and CDR2 from the germline V gene are SGDLS and YYNGEE. The CDR3 runs to 14 residues. Trimming took 0 bases from V and 10 from J, leaving 14 bases between them.

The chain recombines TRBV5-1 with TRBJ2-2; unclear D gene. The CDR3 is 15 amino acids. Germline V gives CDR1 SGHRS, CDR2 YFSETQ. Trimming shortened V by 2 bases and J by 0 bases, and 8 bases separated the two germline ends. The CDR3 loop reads CASSFGRTNTGELFF. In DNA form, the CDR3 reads TGCGCCAGCAGCTTTGGCCGCACGAACACCGGGGAGCTGTTTTTT.

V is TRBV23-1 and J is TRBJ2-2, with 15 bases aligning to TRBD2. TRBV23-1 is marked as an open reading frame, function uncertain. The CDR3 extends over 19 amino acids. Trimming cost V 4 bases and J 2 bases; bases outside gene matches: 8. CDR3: CASSPSGLAGGPNTGELFF. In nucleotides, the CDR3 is TGCGCCAGCAGTCCGTCTGGACTAGCGGGAGGGCCAAACACCGGGGAGCTGTTTTTT.

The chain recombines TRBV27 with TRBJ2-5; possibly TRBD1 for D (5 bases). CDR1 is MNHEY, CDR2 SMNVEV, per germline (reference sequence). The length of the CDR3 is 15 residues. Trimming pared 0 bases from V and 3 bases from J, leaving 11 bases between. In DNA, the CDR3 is TGTGCCAGCAGTTTATCCAGGGTCCGCAAAGAGACCCAGTACTTC. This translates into CASSLSRVRKETQYF.

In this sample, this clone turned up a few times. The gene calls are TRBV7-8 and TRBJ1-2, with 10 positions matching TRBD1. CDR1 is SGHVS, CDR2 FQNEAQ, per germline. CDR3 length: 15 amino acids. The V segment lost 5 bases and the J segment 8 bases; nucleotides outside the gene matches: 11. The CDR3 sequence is CASSQTPGQGNGYTF. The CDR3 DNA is TGTGCCAGCAGCCAAACACCGGGACAGGGGAACGGCTACACCTTC.